Below, one T cell receptor beta chain is given with its context. This clonotype was counted only a few times. Its binding antigen is unknown. The input lacks base qualities; no much larger clone sits a single base away. The CDR3 spans 17 residues, from the cysteine through the phenylalanine. The read is trimmed to its CDR3 DNA, 51 bases read in frame from base 1. V loses 0 bases of germline sequence and J loses 0 bases, and the interval between the two ends is 9 bases. According to the germline V gene (reference sequence), CDR1 reads MNHEY and CDR2 reads SMNVEV. The TCR beta CDR3 regions were amplified from RNA transcripts. The TCR CDR3 was subjected to a first round of RT-PCR using the HTBI primer set and the Qiagen OneStep RT-PCR kit. A second multiplex PCR round built the libraries, followed by size selection and purification. Sequencing of the libraries was done on an Illumina HiSeq2000 using paired-end 100 bp reads. As for how the authors treated the data: SOAPnuke was used to process the raw data, with reads discarded if the reads contained adapters or uncalled bases, had a mean Phred below 15, or lacked an exact constant-primer or identifier match. COPE v1.2.5 was used to merge the high-quality paired reads, and each unique nucleotide sequence was defined as a clonotype. Clonotypes were aligned to IMGT TRBV, TRBD and TRBJ reference segments using MiTCR v1.1. The analysis included only V-J combinations with a frequency above 0.0001, which together covered around 99% of the repertoires. The TCS score was defined as F50 (clonal expansion) divided by E x V (chaos), with BLOSUM62-based TCRdist calculated between CDR3 peptides within each V-J. Welch's t-statistics and random forest reduced around 550 V-J features to roughly 13, which were used in a naive Bayes classifier (R e1071). Using fastp trimming at Q25 and MiXCR clonotype assembly, TCRdb reanalyzed the public sequencing data and kept in-frame beta chains. Each entry merges the rows of one CDR3 protein and shows their most common DNA and genes. These V and J calls are TCRdb output, not the study's own analysis. Recorded for this sample are 350,000 to 400,000 distinct CDR3 sequences; approximately 18% of them occurred a single time. The ten largest clones take up 35% to 50% of the sample.

This sample was taken from a study of T cells in Graves' hyperthyroidism and ophthalmopathy (dated by TCRdb to between 2017 and 2020). Context from the whole study: Peripheral blood samples were taken at the time of initial diagnosis, prior to any treatment. TCR V-J signatures able to tell the groups apart were searched for in a discovery cohort of 95 to 100 patients, of whom roughly 42 had Graves' ophthalmopathy and about 60 had stable Graves' hyperthyroidism. For training and testing, the roughly 100 patients in the discovery cohort were randomly divided in a 7:3 ratio. The paper describes TCR Vbeta CDR3 sequencing of about 140 peripheral blood samples, made up of some 40 ophthalmopathy patients, approximately 73 hyperthyroidism patients and some 17 progressor patients. After sampling, hyperthyroidism patients received methimazole starting at 30 mg daily, and ophthalmopathy patients received high-dose intravenous methylprednisolone. Thyroid tissue and blood T-cell repertoires from about six Graves' hyperthyroidism patients were also compared in the study. Whether ophthalmopathy could be predicted prospectively was tested in an independent validation cohort made up of roughly 20 hyperthyroidism patients plus 17 patients who later progressed to ophthalmopathy. The research as a whole found: Most expanded thyroid clonotypes (frequency above 0.001) were also detected in blood, a finding suggesting that blood repertoires may reflect thyroid immune responses. No statistical method was used to fix the sample size in advance, and group allocation was not hidden from the investigators. Ophthalmopathy was separated from stable hyperthyroidism by a 13 V-J signature model, with 85% to 90% sensitivity and about 84% specificity obtained in cross-validation and 80%/75% obtained in testing. In validation, the model predicted progression to ophthalmopathy with approximately 71% sensitivity and 72% to 85% specificity, a median of 6.5 months before onset.

Ophthalmopathy patients had moderately to severely active disease, with a Clinical Activity Score of 3 or more, a NOSPECS grade of 4 or more, and a disease duration of less than 3 months. The study excluded patients with uncontrolled infections, other autoimmune diseases, pregnancy or lactation. Diagnoses relied on clinical symptoms, serum thyroxine and TRAb, thyroid ultrasound and orbital computed tomography. Ficoll-Paque density gradient centrifugation was used to isolate PBMCs from 8.5 to 10 ml of fresh peripheral blood. Trizol reagent was used to extract total RNA, and RNA quality was then checked on an Agilent 2100 Bioanalyzer.

This clonotype originated in a man between 18 and 35 years old with Graves' ophthalmopathy. The V and J segments used are TRBV27 and TRBJ1-6; the D gene cannot be resolved reliably. The sample comprised blood. CDR3 sequence: CASSLSMVSSYNSPLHF. The DNA is as follows: TGTGCCAGCAGTTTATCGATGGTGAGCTCCTATAATTCACCCCTCCACTTT.